These 24 T cell receptor beta chains were sequenced from one sample in a study of blood T cells in healthy people across ages. It was with a sample-barcoded 5' primer and a J-beta primer mix that a second PCR of about 6 to 12 cycles was run. TCRdb fed the 5' RACE reads into MiXCR, producing one record per CDR3 protein. The data show 600,000 to 850,000 distinct CDR3 sequences, approximately 25% seen once. The sample was also reused in another study, on T cells of mothers and their children.

The sequenced material came from blood. The receptors were gathered from a boy aged 5 to 17 in good health.

The chain combines TRBV6-1 with TRBJ1-2; TRBD1 agrees at 7 bases. CDR1 is MNHNS, CDR2 SASEGT, per germline. The CDR3 contains 15 residues. After removal of 3 bases from V and 6 bases from J, the junction contained 10 bases not matched to a gene. The CDR3 is CASSEETGSANGYTF. The DNA of the CDR3 is TGTGCCAGCAGTGAGGAGACAGGGAGCGCTAATGGCTACACCTTC.

This clonotype was picked up a small number of times. The gene calls are TRBV29-1 and TRBJ2-6; 9 nucleotides line up with TRBD1. Trimming took 6 bases from V and 3 from J; bases not matched to a gene: 9. Germline CDR1 SQVTM, CDR2 ANQGSEA. There are 16 residues in the CDR3. CDR3: CSVTPGQGIGANVLTF. The CDR3 DNA reads TGCAGCGTCACCCCGGGACAGGGCATTGGGGCCAACGTCCTGACTTTC.

This clonotype was found a few times. The chain combines TRBV7-2 with TRBJ2-1, with D possibly matching TRBD2 (7 bases). Trimming took off 4 bases at V and 0 bases at J, with 19 bases between the two ends. Germline V gene data show CDR1 as SGHTA and CDR2 as FQGNSA. This CDR3 region has 18 residues. The CDR3 DNA follows: TGTGCCAGCAGCTCGAGACTAGCACCGGGGGCCTCCTACAATGAGCAGTTCTTC. Encoded protein: CASSSRLAPGASYNEQFF.

The chain couples TRBV12-3 or TRBV12-4 to TRBJ2-7; D is unresolved. The germline V and J ends were trimmed by 3 bases and 1 base, with 10 bases remaining between them. The CDR3 spans 14 residues. CDR3 in amino acids: CASSFLAISYEQYF. CDR3 DNA sequence: TGTGCCAGCAGTTTTTTAGCAATTTCCTACGAGCAGTACTTC.

V gene TRBV27 combines with J gene TRBJ1-2; D ambiguous. The germline gives CDR1 MNHEY, CDR2 SMNVEV (reference sequence). V dropped 4 bases and J dropped 4 bases, with 13 bases sitting between them. The CDR3 totals 14 residues. CDR3 coding DNA: TGTGCCAGCAGTTACGAGGCCCGCGGCTATGGCTACACCTTC. Amino acid sequence: CASSYEARGYGYTF.

This chain joins TRBV7-9 and TRBJ2-1; no reliable D call. The V end was cut by 2 bases, the J end by 7 bases, with 9 bases between. The CDR3 has 13 amino acids. CDR1 and CDR2 (germline): SEHNR, FQNEAQ (reference sequence). The CDR3 DNA sequence: TGTGCCAGCAGCTTAATGGGGAAGAATGAGCAGTTCTTC. Translating it yields CASSLMGKNEQFF.

The sample holds a few counts of this clonotype. This sequence joins TRBV7-2 and TRBJ2-3, with D perhaps given as TRBD1 or TRBD2 (6 bases each). The germline V and J ends were trimmed by 5 bases and 5 bases, with 20 bases remaining between them. This CDR3 has 16 amino acids. The germline CDR1 and CDR2 sequences are SGHTA and FQGNSA. This chain's CDR3 is CASSRGGTSTRDTQYF. The CDR3 DNA follows: TGTGCCAGCAGCCGAGGGGGGACTTCGACTCGAGATACGCAGTATTTT.

V usage is TRBV12-3 or TRBV12-4 and J usage is TRBJ2-5, with D perhaps TRBD1 (5 bases). The CDR3 covers 15 residues. V lost 5 bases and J 1 base, leaving 14 bases between the germline ends. This chain's CDR3 is CASSPTFRVQETQYF. The CDR3 nucleotides are TGTGCCAGCAGTCCGACTTTCAGGGTCCAAGAGACCCAGTACTTC.

CDR3 DNA sequence: TGCGCCAGCAGCTTGGAACAGGGCTATAATTCACCCCTCCACTTT. Its protein is CASSLEQGYNSPLHF. The chain carries TRBV5-1 and TRBJ1-6, with D possibly being TRBD1 (6 bases). Trimming took 0 bases from V and 3 from J, leaving 7 bases between them. Germline loops: CDR1 SGHRS, CDR2 YFSETQ. The CDR3 length is 15 residues.

This chain uses TRBV18 with TRBJ2-5; D unresolved. Germline V gene sequence: CDR1 KGHSH, CDR2 LQKENI. Trimming cost V 3 bases and J 5 bases, with 13 bases left between them. The CDR3 loop spans 14 amino acids. CDR3 amino acids: CASSPSSFLETQYF. CDR3 DNA: TGTGCCAGCTCACCCTCATCCTTTCTGGAGACCCAGTACTTC.

The chain carries TRBV6-2 or TRBV6-3 and TRBJ2-2; 7 nucleotides match TRBD1. CDR3 length: 14 amino acids. V dropped 5 bases and J dropped 5; count of bases not matched to a gene: 5. CDR1 MNHEY and CDR2 SVGEGT come from the germline V gene. The CDR3 spells CASSHRGGTGELFF. Here the CDR3 DNA reads TGTGCCAGCAGTCACAGGGGCGGGACCGGGGAGCTGTTTTTT.

This clonotype has more than one count but fewer than ten. The chain couples TRBV15 to TRBJ2-3, with 8 bases fitting TRBD2. V was clipped by 5 bases and J by 4 bases; unmatched bases: 5. CDR3 length: 14 residues. The germline V gene has CDR1 LNHNV and CDR2 YYDKDF (reference sequence). The CDR3: CATSGPGLADTQYF. DNA of the CDR3: TGTGCCACCAGCGGACCGGGACTAGCAGATACGCAGTATTTT.

A note on this clonotype: Sequence at one end of the junction differs from germline and may be a read error. DNA for the CDR3: TGTGCCAGCAGTCTATCGTGGGTCCGTGGAGAGGAGCAGTTCTTC. This translates into CASSLSWVRGEEQFF. The rearrangement joins TRBV27 to TRBJ2-1, with D unresolved. The CDR3 runs 15 residues. Germline loops: CDR1 MNHEY, CDR2 SMNVEV (reference sequence).

Ten or more counts support this clonotype. This chain connects TRBV7-6 to TRBJ2-1; 9 bases match TRBD1. The V gene end was trimmed by 6 bases and the J gene end by 6 bases; junction bases not matched to a gene: 6. The length of the CDR3 is 14 residues. Germline CDR1 reads SGHVS; CDR2 reads FNYEAQ. This CDR3 is CASSLTGGFNEQFF. CDR3 nucleotides: TGTGCCAGCAGTTTAACAGGGGGCTTCAATGAGCAGTTCTTC.

This clonotype was seen a few times. CDR3 nucleotides: TGCAGTGCTAGAGATCTCCTAGCGGGCCGTCTGTTCGAGCAGTACTTC. It translates to CSARDLLAGRLFEQYF. The genes are TRBV20-1 and TRBJ2-7; 8 nucleotides agree with TRBD2. In germline, CDR1 is DFQATT, CDR2 SNEGSKA (reference sequence). The V gene end was trimmed by 0 bases and the J gene end by 6 bases; junction bases not matched to a gene: 13. CDR3 size: 16 residues.

This chain joins TRBV5-5 and TRBJ2-1; 9 bases agree with TRBD1. The length of the CDR3 is 17 residues. The germline CDR1 and CDR2 sequences are SGHKS and YYEKEE (reference sequence). V shed 4 bases, J shed 1 base, and the junction held 9 bases outside the gene matches. CDR3 DNA: TGTGCCAGCAGCGTACCCCGGGACAGGGTGTCCTACAATGAGCAGTTCTTC. Protein sequence: CASSVPRDRVSYNEQFF.

The chain combines TRBV29-1 with TRBJ2-1, with 14 positions matching TRBD2. Trimming at V came to 6 bases and at J to 4 bases, leaving 14 bases not matched to a gene. The CDR3 is 18 amino acids. CDR1 and CDR2 from the germline V gene are SQVTM and ANQGSEA. This CDR3 reads CSVPPGLAGEGVYNEQFF. CDR3 in DNA: TGCAGCGTCCCTCCGGGACTAGCGGGAGAGGGAGTTTACAATGAGCAGTTCTTC.

This clonotype was counted many times. The chain recombines TRBV6-5 with TRBJ2-5; D unclear. Germline V gene sequence: CDR1 MNHEY, CDR2 SVGAGI. Trimming cost V 5 bases and J 5 bases, with 12 bases left between them. The CDR3 is made up of 13 amino acids. CDR3 amino acids: CASSRVMGETQYF. The CDR3 nucleotides are TGTGCCAGCAGTAGAGTCATGGGGGAGACCCAGTACTTC.

This clonotype was counted between two and nine times. This chain uses TRBV5-1 with TRBJ1-6, with 8 bases lining up with TRBD1. The V gene's germline CDR1 is SGHRS and CDR2 YFSETQ. The length of the CDR3 is 16 residues. The trim removed 0 bases at V and 6 bases at J, leaving 5 bases unmatched. CDR3 sequence: CASSLAKGQGNSPLHF. In DNA, the CDR3 is TGCGCCAGCAGCTTGGCCAAAGGACAGGGTAATTCACCCCTCCACTTT.

This clonotype was picked up a small number of times. The chain links TRBV3-1 to TRBJ1-2; 11 bases fit TRBD1. Germline values: CDR1 LGHDT, CDR2 YNNKEL (reference sequence). CDR3 length: 17 residues. Trimming at V came to 3 bases and at J to 1 base, leaving 7 bases not matched to a gene. The CDR3: CASSHSGQGAFNYGYTF. CDR3 DNA sequence: TGTGCCAGCAGCCATTCAGGACAGGGGGCGTTTAACTATGGCTACACCTTC.

This clonotype was recorded many times. This chain joins TRBV2 and TRBJ2-5; TRBD1 aligns across 11 bases. The CDR3 spans 13 residues. J gave up 7 bases and V 4 bases, and 2 bases lay outside the gene matches. Germline lookup yields CDR1 SNHLY and CDR2 FYNNEI. As DNA, the CDR3 is TGTGCCAGCAGTGCCGGGACAGGGGGGACCCAGTACTTC. This sequence encodes CASSAGTGGTQYF.

This clonotype showed up just a few times. The chain has TRBV10-3 and TRBJ2-5, with TRBD1 matching 7 bases. V dropped 6 bases and J dropped 1; count of bases not matched to a gene: 11. This CDR3 has 16 residues. Germline CDR1 reads ENHRY; CDR2 reads SYGVKD. DNA of the CDR3: TGTGCCATCAGCCCACTACAGGGGTTTAGCCAAGAGACCCAGTACTTC. It yields the protein CAISPLQGFSQETQYF.

In its sample, this clonotype was seen a few times. The CDR3 nucleotides read TGTGCCAGCAGCTTAAGGCGTAGCGGGAGCCTCACAGATACGCAGTATTTT. Its translation: CASSLRRSGSLTDTQYF. This chain uses TRBV7-6 with TRBJ2-3; 9 bases fit TRBD2. Germline CDR1 is SGHVS and CDR2 is FNYEAQ. This CDR3 is built from 17 residues. V was pared by 2 bases and J by 2 bases, with 8 bases of the junction left unmatched.

This clonotype was seen only a few times. J is TRBJ2-1 and V is TRBV20-1; no firm D call. Germline V gene lookup returns CDR1 DFQATT and CDR2 SNEGSKA (reference sequence). The CDR3 consists of 13 residues. Deletions cut 2 bases from V and 5 bases from J, with 10 bases between. The CDR3 DNA follows: TGCAGTGCTAGACGCGCCGGTGACAATGAGCAGTTCTTC. Residues: CSARRAGDNEQFF.